This passage covers 8 T cell receptor beta chains from one sample sequenced in a study of read filtering for tumor transcriptome and immune sequencing. From approximately 400 ng of RNA, a library with molecular barcoded alpha/delta and beta/gamma adaptors was made. TCRdb re-analysed the reads in MiXCR, keeping a single row per CDR3 protein. Here the sample spans roughly 56,000 distinct CDR3 sequences, around 21% being singletons. Sample: a population of CD138-negative cells sorted from bone marrow. These receptors were taken from a donor aged 40 or older with multiple myeloma.

In this sample, this clonotype turned up a few times. The conserved phenylalanine or tryptophan is not found at the CDR3 terminus, so this likely reflects a read error. V usage is TRBV2 and J usage is TRBJ1-4; D ambiguous. The CDR3 sequence is 15 residues long. Deletions cut 2 bases from V and 4 bases from J, with 11 bases between. The V gene's germline CDR1 is SNHLY and CDR2 FYNNEI. The CDR3 DNA reads TGTGCCAGCAGTGAACAGGAGGGCTATAATGAAAAACTGTTTTTG. It codes for CASSEQEGYNEKLFL.

With respect to this clonotype: The CDR3 ends on some other residue instead of the conserved phenylalanine or tryptophan, so this is likely a read error. The rearrangement links TRBV5-4 to TRBJ2-1; unclear D gene. The CDR3 spans 12 residues. V lost 4 bases, J lost 7 bases, and 9 bases lay in between. Per germline, CDR1 SGHNT and CDR2 YYREEE (reference sequence). This CDR3 is CASSLVPNEQFL. Written as DNA, the CDR3 is TGTGCCAGCAGCCTGGTGCCGAATGAGCAGTTCCTC.

The chain recombines TRBV11-2 with TRBJ1-3; tentative D call: TRBD1 (6 bases). Germline CDR1 SGHAT, CDR2 FQNNGV. The V end lost 5 bases, the J end lost 0 bases, and 11 bases lay between the germline ends. This CDR3 is built from 15 residues. For the CDR3, the DNA is TGTGCCAGCAGCGACGGGGGGCGCTCTGGAAACACCATATATTTT. It is translated as CASSDGGRSGNTIYF. Complete variable domain (other parts from reference TRBV11-2 and TRBJ1-3): EAGVAQSPRYKIIEKRQSVAFWCNPISGHATLYWYQQILGQGPKLLIQFQNNGVVDDSQLPKDRFSAERLKGVDSTLKIQPAKLEDSAVYLCASSDGGRSGNTIYFGEGSWLTVV.

This clonotype was detected only a few times. The chain couples TRBV20-1 to TRBJ2-3, with TRBD2 matching over 7 bases. The CDR3 covers 15 residues. In germline, CDR1 is DFQATT, CDR2 SNEGSKA (reference sequence). Trimming removed 0 bases from V and 4 bases from J; junction bases left unmatched: 7. CDR3 in amino acids: CSARDPGSGPDTQYF. For the CDR3, the DNA is TGCAGTGCTAGAGATCCGGGTAGCGGGCCAGATACGCAGTATTTT.

This clonotype was recorded at least ten times. The gene calls are TRBV7-3 and TRBJ2-3; TRBD1 might be the D (5 bases). V lost 2 bases to trimming and J lost 4 bases, with 16 bases between them. This CDR3 contains 16 residues. Germline CDR1 SGHTA, CDR2 FQGTGA. CDR3 protein: CASSLGALGLPDTQYF. CDR3 in DNA: TGTGCCAGCAGCTTAGGGGCTTTGGGGCTACCAGATACGCAGTATTTT.

This clonotype was recorded at least ten times. The genes are TRBV10-3 and TRBJ2-3; TRBD2 might be the D (7 bases). The CDR3 spans 17 residues. V gave up 1 base and J gave up 5 bases, with 19 bases separating them. CDR1 and CDR2 (germline): ENHRY, SYGVKD. As DNA, the CDR3 is TGTGCCATCAGTGAGTTTGAGGTCGGGGGGCGTGGAGATACGCAGTATTTT. It codes for CAISEFEVGGRGDTQYF.

The J gene is TRBJ2-2, the V gene TRBV5-6; weak D call: TRBD1 (6 bases). V lost 0 bases and J 2 bases, leaving 11 bases between the germline ends. The CDR3 covers 16 residues. Germline assignment: CDR1 SGHDT and CDR2 YYEEEE. Here the CDR3 DNA reads TGTGCCAGCAGCTTGGGCGACAGGACCAACACCGGGGAGCTGTTTTTT. Amino acids: CASSLGDRTNTGELFF.

This clonotype was observed at least ten times. The rearrangement joins TRBV5-1 to TRBJ1-1, with no clear D. Trimming pared 0 bases from V and 1 base from J, leaving 10 bases between. Per the germline V gene, CDR1 is SGHRS and CDR2 is YFSETQ. CDR3 length equals 15 residues. CDR3: CASSLVGAQNTEAFF. The CDR3 DNA sequence: TGCGCCAGCAGCTTGGTGGGAGCCCAGAACACTGAAGCTTTCTTT. The full variable domain, in which reference TRBV5-1 and TRBJ1-1 provide the parts outside the CDR3, is KAGVTQTPRYLIKTRGQQVTLSCSPISGHRSVSWYQQTPGQGLQFLFEYFSETQRNKGNFPGRFSGRQFSNSRSEMNVSTLELGDSALYLCASSLVGAQNTEAFFGQGTRLTVV.